This T cell receptor (beta chain) is drawn from a study of OX40 agonist ivuxolimab in advanced cancers. Study in general: Treatment of patients was with ivuxolimab, an agonistic anti-OX40 (CD134) antibody.

Any history of autoimmune disease or systemic immunosuppression disqualified patients. The study's findings and limits: CD4+ and CD8+ blood T cells expanded clonally by week 6 at 0.1 to 3.0 mg/kg. On average, CD8+ T cells had more expanded clones than CD4+.

V lost 3 bases and J lost 5; bases outside the gene matches: 3. CDR3 length: 14 amino acids. Germline CDR1 reads SGHRS; CDR2 reads YFSETQ. Profiled with immunoSEQ multiplex PCR; TCRdb holds only in-frame clones, not every one. The table has more than 65,000 clones, 80% to 85% seen once. This clone was found a few times. Its antigen is not identified. The V call is TRBV5-1, the J call TRBJ1-1; the match to TRBD1 covers 11 bases. The source of this sequence is an adult with an advanced solid tumor such as melanoma, head and neck, liver or kidney cancer. The source was CD4+ or CD8+ T cells sorted from blood, collected in a trial of the OX40 agonist ivuxolimab. CDR3 amino acids: CASSWGTGGTEAFF. The CDR3 DNA reads TGCGCCAGCAGCTGGGGGACAGGGGGAACTGAAGCTTTCTTT.